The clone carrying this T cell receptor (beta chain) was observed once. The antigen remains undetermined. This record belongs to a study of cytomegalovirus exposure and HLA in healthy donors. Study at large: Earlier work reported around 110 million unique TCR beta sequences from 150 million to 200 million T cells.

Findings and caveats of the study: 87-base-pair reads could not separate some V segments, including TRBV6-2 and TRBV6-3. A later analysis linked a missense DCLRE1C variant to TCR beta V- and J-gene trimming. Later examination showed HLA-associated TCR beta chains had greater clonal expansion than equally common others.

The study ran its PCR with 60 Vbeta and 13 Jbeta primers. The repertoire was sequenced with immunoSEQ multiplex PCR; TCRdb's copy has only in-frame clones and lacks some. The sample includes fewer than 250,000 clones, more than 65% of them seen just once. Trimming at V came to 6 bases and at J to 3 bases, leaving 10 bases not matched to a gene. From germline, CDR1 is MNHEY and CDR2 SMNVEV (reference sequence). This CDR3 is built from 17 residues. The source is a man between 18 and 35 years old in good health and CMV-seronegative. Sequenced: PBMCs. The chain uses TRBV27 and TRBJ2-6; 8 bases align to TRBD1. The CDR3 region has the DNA TGTGCCAGCAGCTCCCCATCAGGGGGCGGTGGGGCCAACGTCCTGACTTTC. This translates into CASSSPSGGGGANVLTF.